The rows below give T cell receptor beta chains drawn from one sample of a study of T cell responses to AZD1222 COVID-19 vaccine. The table came from immunoSEQ multiplex PCR; TCRdb's copy has only in-frame clones and leaves some out. The sample holds about 120,000 clones, approximately 83% seen once. This specimen was peripheral blood, taken on day 0 of AZD1222 vaccination. Receptors were obtained from an adult in good health. Each CDR3 is given with its conserved first and last residue. D genes are given only for firm matches. Size is stated for part of the rows, as once, few or many counts, or as a class when the clone is expanded.

J	V	size	D	DNA	CDR3
TRBJ1-1	TRBV19	once	TRBD1	TGTGCCAGTAGTCCATACCGGGACAGGGGCGCTGAAGCTTTCTTT	CASSPYRDRGAEAFF
TRBJ1-3	TRBV19	once	-	TGTGCCAGTAGTGAACAGTCTGGAAACACCATATATTTT	CASSEQSGNTIYF
TRBJ2-7	TRBV20-1	-	-	TGCAGTGCTAGTTTCCCAGGAGGAAGTTACGAGCAGTACTTC	CSASFPGGSYEQYF
TRBJ2-3	TRBV24-1	-	-	TGTGCCACCAGTGATCCCAGGGTCGGAGATACGCAGTATTTT	CATSDPRVGDTQYF
TRBJ2-4	TRBV11-3	-	-	TGTGCCAGCAGCTTAACTGGCAAAAACATTCAGTACTTC	CASSLTGKNIQYF
TRBJ1-2	TRBV23-1	-	-	TGCGCCAGCAGTCAAGAGCGGGGTAACTATGGCTACACCTTC	CASSQERGNYGYTF
TRBJ2-1	TRBV9	once	-	TGTGCCAGCAGCGTAGGGGTGGTCTCCTACAATGAGCAGTTCTTC	CASSVGVVSYNEQFF
TRBJ2-2	TRBV7-2	-	-	TGTGCCAGCAGCTCCACCAGACTGCGCGCGAACACCGGGGAGCTGTTTTTT	CASSSTRLRANTGELFF
TRBJ2-3	TRBV13	-	TRBD2	TGTGCCAGCTGGTTCTCGGGGGGAGGATCAGGCACAGATACGCAGTATTTT	CASWFSGGGSGTDTQYF
TRBJ1-5	TRBV5-1	-	-	TGCGCCAGCAGCGAGAAGCGTGCCGGACAGTCCCAGCATTTT	CASSEKRAGQSQHF
TRBJ1-2	TRBV28	-	TRBD1	TGTGCCAGCAGTTTTTATGACAGGGATTATGGCTACACCTTC	CASSFYDRDYGYTF
TRBJ2-1	TRBV5-4	-	TRBD2	TGTGCCAGCAGCTTGGGGGGCTCCGGGACTAGCGACCCCCGGGACAATGAGCAGTTCTTC	CASSLGGSGTSDPRDNEQFF
TRBJ2-3	TRBV25-1	-	-	TGTGCCAGCAGTGAAAGCGTCACAGATACGCAGTATTTT	CASSESVTDTQYF
TRBJ1-5	TRBV3-1/TRBV3-2	-	-	TGTGCCAGCAGCCAAGATGGGGGGCGCAACAATCAGCCCCAGCATTTT	CASSQDGGRNNQPQHF
TRBJ2-7	TRBV6-2/TRBV6-3	-	TRBD2	TGTGCCAGCAGTTCTTTTAGCGGGGCCATCTACGAGCAGTACTTC	CASSSFSGAIYEQYF
TRBJ1-1	TRBV3-1/TRBV3-2	-	-	TGTGCCAGCAGCCGCCAGACAGTGAACACTGAAGCTTTCTTT	CASSRQTVNTEAFF
TRBJ1-2	TRBV28	-	-	TGTGCCAGCAGCCCCGCCAGGGTGACGGGACATGGCTACACCTTC	CASSPARVTGHGYTF
TRBJ1-6	TRBV7-6	-	-	TGTGCCAGCAGCTCAAATCAGCCGAGTAATTCACCCCTCCACTTT	CASSSNQPSNSPLHF
TRBJ2-3	TRBV19	-	TRBD2	TGTGCCAGTAGGACTCCGGGACTAGCGGGCGGGGCAGATACGCAGTATTTT	CASRTPGLAGGADTQYF
TRBJ1-3	TRBV30	-	-	TGTGCCTGGAGAGAGGGGCCGGGACGTAGAATGAAGACCTCTGGAAACACCATATATTTT	CAWREGPGRRMKTSGNTIYF
TRBJ2-2	TRBV6-5	-	-	TGTGCCAGCAGCGGCCCCGGGGAGCTGTTTTTT	CASSGPGELFF
TRBJ2-1	TRBV24-1	-	TRBD2	TGTGCCACCAGTGATCCGGGAGGCCCCTACAATGAGCAGTTCTTC	CATSDPGGPYNEQFF
TRBJ1-1	TRBV2	-	TRBD1	TGTGCCAGCAGAGGCGACAGGGGGTACACTGAAGCTTTCTTT	CASRGDRGYTEAFF
TRBJ2-2	TRBV5-5	-	-	TGTGCCAGCAGAACGGTGGCCGGGGAGCTGTTTTTT	CASRTVAGELFF
TRBJ1-5	TRBV19	-	TRBD1	TGTGCCAGTAGTACAGGACAGGGGCGTCAGCCCCAGCATTTT	CASSTGQGRQPQHF
TRBJ1-5	TRBV29-1	-	-	TGCAGCGTTGGGCAGAATCAGCCCCAGCATTTT	CSVGQNQPQHF
TRBJ2-3	TRBV12-5	-	-	TGTGCTAGTGGTTTGGTAGTGGCAGGTGCAAATACGCAGTATTTT	CASGLVVAGANTQYF
TRBJ2-7	TRBV18	once	-	TGTGCCAGCTCACCACGGGGAACTAGGGACGGGGCGTTCGAGCAGTACTTC	CASSPRGTRDGAFEQYF
TRBJ2-3	TRBV7-2	-	TRBD2	TGTGCCAGCAGCTTAGTAGCTCCCGGAGCGGGAGTAGATACGCAGTATTTT	CASSLVAPGAGVDTQYF
TRBJ2-3	TRBV7-8	-	TRBD2	TGTGCCAGCAGCTCGGAGCGGGGGGGCAGAGATACGCAGTATTTT	CASSSERGGRDTQYF
TRBJ2-1	TRBV29-1	once	TRBD1	TGCAGCGCTCATGGGACAGGGGGTGAGCTAAATTACAATGAGCAGTTCTTC	CSAHGTGGELNYNEQFF
TRBJ2-7	TRBV6-6	-	-	TGTGCCAGCAGTTACTGGCAACTGGTAAACTACGAGCAGTACTTC	CASSYWQLVNYEQYF
TRBJ2-3	TRBV24-1	-	TRBD2	TGTGCCACCAGTGGAGAACAAAATAGCGGGAGAAAGGATACGCAGTATTTT	CATSGEQNSGRKDTQYF
TRBJ1-6	TRBV27	once	-	TGTGCCAACCTTACTACAGAAGGGGGGGAAAATTCACCCCTCCACTTT	CANLTTEGGENSPLHF
TRBJ2-7	TRBV6-2/TRBV6-3	-	TRBD1	TGTGCCAGCAGTTCCGGGACAGGGGTCTACGAGCAGTACTTC	CASSSGTGVYEQYF
TRBJ1-5	TRBV6-5	-	-	TGTGCCAGCAGTTTTGCGACCGGGCCTAGCAATCAGCCCCAGCATTTT	CASSFATGPSNQPQHF
TRBJ1-6	TRBV7-9	medium-sized	-	TGTGCCAGCAGCTTAGACAGGGTAGTCGATTCACCCCTCCACTTT	CASSLDRVVDSPLHF